This TCR beta chain is from a study of TIL therapy for anti-PD-1-resistant metastatic lung cancer. Study summary: Median patient age was approximately 59, ranging roughly 35-75 years.

Details on this clone: Its antigen is undetermined.

The libraries were made with immunoSEQ v3. TCRdb keeps only in-frame clones here, not all; method: immunoSEQ multiplex PCR. The sample includes tens of thousands of clones, around 90% of them seen just once. Per germline, CDR1 MGHRA and CDR2 YSYEKL. The ends were cut back, 3 bases at V and 2 bases at J, with 8 bases in the middle. The CDR3 contains 13 residues. Points from the study as a whole: Patients were highly selected, enriched for treatment-naive, never-smoker and oncogene-addicted cases.

Time point here: pre-treatment sample, taken before nivolumab and TIL therapy. This sequence originates from a person between 25 and 79 years old with non-small cell lung cancer. Material: blood, obtained at baseline. This chain joins TRBV4-1 and TRBJ2-7, with D perhaps TRBD1 (6 bases). This CDR3 is CASSQTGPYEQYF. CDR3 nucleotide sequence: TGCGCCAGCAGCCAGACAGGCCCCTACGAGCAGTACTTC.